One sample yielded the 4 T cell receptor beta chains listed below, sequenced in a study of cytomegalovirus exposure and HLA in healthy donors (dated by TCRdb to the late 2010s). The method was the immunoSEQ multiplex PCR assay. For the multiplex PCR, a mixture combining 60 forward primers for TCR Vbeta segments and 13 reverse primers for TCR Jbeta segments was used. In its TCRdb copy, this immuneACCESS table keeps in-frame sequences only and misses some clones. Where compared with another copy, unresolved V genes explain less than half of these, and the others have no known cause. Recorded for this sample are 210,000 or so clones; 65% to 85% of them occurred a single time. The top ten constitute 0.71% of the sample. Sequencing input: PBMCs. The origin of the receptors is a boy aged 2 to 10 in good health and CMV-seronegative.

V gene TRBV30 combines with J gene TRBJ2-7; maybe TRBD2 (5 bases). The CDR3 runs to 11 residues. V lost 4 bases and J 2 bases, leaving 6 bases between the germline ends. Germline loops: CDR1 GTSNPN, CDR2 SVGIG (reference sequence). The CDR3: CAWTRAYEQYF. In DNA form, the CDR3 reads TGTGCCTGGACGCGGGCCTACGAGCAGTACTTC. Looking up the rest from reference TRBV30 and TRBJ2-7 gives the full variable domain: SQTIHQWPATLVQPVGSPLSLECTVEGTSNPNLYWYRQAAGRGLQLLFYSVGIGQISSEVPQNLSASRPQDRQFILSSKKLLLSDSGFYLCAWTRAYEQYFGPGTRLTVT.

The CDR3 region has the DNA TGTGCCAGCACCGCACGGGCCGGACTCAACGAGCAGTACTTC. Its translation: CASTARAGLNEQYF. The V gene is TRBV6-5, the J gene TRBJ2-7; TRBD2 is a possible D gene (5 bases). With 7 bases removed from V and 5 bases from J, the gap between germline ends came to 18 bases. Germline CDR1 reads MNHEY; CDR2 reads SVGAGI. The CDR3 spans 14 residues.

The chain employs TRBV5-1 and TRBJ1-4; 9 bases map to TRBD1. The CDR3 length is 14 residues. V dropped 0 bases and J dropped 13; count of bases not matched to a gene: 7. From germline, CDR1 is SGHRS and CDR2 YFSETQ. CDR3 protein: CASSLDPGQGALFF. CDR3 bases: TGCGCCAGCAGCTTGGACCCGGGACAGGGAGCACTGTTTTTT. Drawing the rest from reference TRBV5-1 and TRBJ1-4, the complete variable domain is KAGVTQTPRYLIKTRGQQVTLSCSPISGHRSVSWYQQTPGQGLQFLFEYFSETQRNKGNFPGRFSGRQFSNSRSEMNVSTLELGDSALYLCASSLDPGQGALFFGSGTQLSVL.

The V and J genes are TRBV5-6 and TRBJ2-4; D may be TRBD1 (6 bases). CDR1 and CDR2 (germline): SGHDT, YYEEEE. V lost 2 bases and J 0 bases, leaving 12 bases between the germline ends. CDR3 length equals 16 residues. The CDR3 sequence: CASSFEGEIAKNIQYF. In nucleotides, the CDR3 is TGTGCCAGCAGCTTCGAGGGGGAGATAGCCAAAAACATTCAGTACTTC.